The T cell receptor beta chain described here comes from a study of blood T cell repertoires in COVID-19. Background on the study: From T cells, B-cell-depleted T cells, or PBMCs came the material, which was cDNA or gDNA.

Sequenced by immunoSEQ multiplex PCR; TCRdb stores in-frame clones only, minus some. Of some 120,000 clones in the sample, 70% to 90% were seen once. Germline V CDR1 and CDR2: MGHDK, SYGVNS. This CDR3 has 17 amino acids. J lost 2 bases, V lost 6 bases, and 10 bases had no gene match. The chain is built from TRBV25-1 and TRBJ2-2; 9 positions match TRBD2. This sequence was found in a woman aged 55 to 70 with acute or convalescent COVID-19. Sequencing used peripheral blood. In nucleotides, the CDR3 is TGTGCCAGCAGACCAACTGCTAGCGGGATAAACACCGGGGAGCTGTTTTTT. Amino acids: CASRPTASGINTGELFF. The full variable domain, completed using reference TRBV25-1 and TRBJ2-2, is EADIYQTPRYLVIGTGKKITLECSQTMGHDKMYWYQQDPGMELHLIHYSYGVNSTEKGDLSSESTVSRIRTEHFPLTLESARPSHTSQYLCASRPTASGINTGELFFGEGSRLTVL.